The 28 T cell receptor beta chains listed next were all sequenced from one sample in a study of shared clonotypes between healthy human individuals. Assay: immunoSEQ multiplex PCR; the TCRdb copy retains only in-frame clones and omits some. The sample includes roughly 450,000 clones, 70% to 80% of them seen just once. The sample taken for sequencing was PBMCs. The source of these receptors is a woman in her forties in good health. Some clones in this sample may be carry-over from other donors' samples.

On this clone itself: Other DNA sequences in this sample translate to the same CDR3. The V and J genes are TRBV9 and TRBJ2-2, with D perhaps being TRBD1 or TRBD2 (5 bases each). The V end was cut by 0 bases, the J end by 6 bases, with 6 bases between. The CDR3 is 13 amino acids. The germline CDR1 and CDR2 sequences are SGDLS and YYNGEE. This CDR3 reads CASSVGGAGELFF. In DNA, the CDR3 is TGTGCCAGCAGCGTAGGAGGGGCCGGGGAGCTGTTTTTT. The variable domain in full, completed from reference TRBV9 and TRBJ2-2, reads DSGVTQTPKHLITATGQRVTLRCSPRSGDLSVYWYQQSLDQGLQFLIQYYNGEERAKGNILERFSAQQFPDLHSELNLSSLELGDSALYFCASSVGGAGELFFGEGSRLTVL.

The chain uses TRBV11-2 and TRBJ2-7; D call uncertain. The germline gives CDR1 SGHAT, CDR2 FQNNGV. Trimming cost V 4 bases and J 0 bases, with 10 bases left between them. The CDR3 sequence is 14 residues long. CDR3 DNA: TGTGCCAGCAGCTGGCAGCCGAGCTCCTACGAGCAGTACTTC. Protein sequence: CASSWQPSSYEQYF.

About this clone itself: The identical CDR3 is also encoded by other nucleotide sequences in the sample. The chain combines TRBV5-1 with TRBJ2-2; D remains ambiguous. Germline V CDR1 and CDR2: SGHRS, YFSETQ. CDR3 length: 12 amino acids. V was clipped by 1 base and J by 2 bases, with 0 bases between them. DNA for the CDR3: TGCGCCAGCAGCTTGAACACCGGGGAGCTGTTTTTT. This gives the protein CASSLNTGELFF.

This clone is a singleton in its sample. The CDR3 DNA is TGTGCCAGCAGTCCTCCTAGCGGGAGCACAGATACGCAGTATTTT. Amino acids: CASSPPSGSTDTQYF. The chain uses TRBV28 and TRBJ2-3; 8 nucleotides match TRBD2. The J segment lost 0 bases and the V segment lost 5 bases, leaving 4 bases of the junction unmatched. Per germline, CDR1 MDHEN and CDR2 SYDVKM. CDR3 length equals 15 residues. The entire variable domain, with the rest obtained from reference TRBV28 and TRBJ2-3, is as follows: DVKVTQSSRYLVKRTGEKVFLECVQDMDHENMFWYRQDPGLGLRLIYFSYDVKMKEKGDIPEGYSVSREKKERFSLILESASTNQTSMYLCASSPPSGSTDTQYFGPGTRLTVL.

The chain carries TRBV4-2 and TRBJ2-7, with TRBD1 as a possible D gene (6 bases). The CDR3 loop spans 13 amino acids. Germline V gene data show CDR1 as LGHNA and CDR2 as YNFKEQ. The V end lost 5 bases, the J end lost 6 bases, and 14 bases lay between the germline ends. CDR3 sequence reads: CASSYYRVSEQYF. The DNA of the CDR3 is TGTGCCAGCAGCTATTACAGGGTCTCCGAGCAGTACTTC.

V usage is TRBV30 and J usage is TRBJ1-1; perhaps TRBD1 as D (5 bases). The CDR3 has 11 amino acids. Germline V lookup: CDR1 GTSNPN, CDR2 SVGIG (reference sequence). Trimming took off 0 bases at V and 11 bases at J, with 10 bases between the two ends. CDR3 coding DNA: TGTGCCTGGAGTGTGGTCGGGGGGGCTTTCTTT. It yields the protein CAWSVVGGAFF. The complete variable domain, with remaining parts taken from reference TRBV30 and TRBJ1-1, reads SQTIHQWPATLVQPVGSPLSLECTVEGTSNPNLYWYRQAAGRGLQLLFYSVGIGQISSEVPQNLSASRPQDRQFILSSKKLLLSDSGFYLCAWSVVGGAFFGQGTRLTVV.

In this sample, this clone turned up a few times. V is TRBV4-2 and J is TRBJ2-7; 9 positions agree with TRBD1. Germline loops: CDR1 LGHNA, CDR2 YNFKEQ. V lost 6 bases, J lost 6 bases, and 15 bases stayed unmatched. The CDR3 loop spans 16 amino acids. This chain's CDR3 is CASRGGEGQGRSEQYF. CDR3 sequence (DNA): TGTGCCAGCAGGGGGGGAGAGGGACAGGGAAGAAGCGAGCAGTACTTC.

The chain has TRBV4-1 and TRBJ2-5; 9 bases line up with TRBD2. CDR3 length: 15 residues. V trimming: 3 bases; J trimming: 5 bases; junction bases outside the gene matches: 7. Germline loops: CDR1 MGHRA, CDR2 YSYEKL. CDR3: CASSHRLAALETQYF. As DNA, the CDR3 is TGCGCCAGCAGCCACCGACTAGCGGCCCTGGAGACCCAGTACTTC.

This clone showed up just a few times. The V call is TRBV4-2, the J call TRBJ1-2; 10 positions match TRBD1. The CDR3 has 15 amino acids. V gave up 2 bases and J gave up 5 bases; unmatched junction bases: 5. The V gene's germline CDR1 is LGHNA and CDR2 YNFKEQ. The CDR3 reads CASSQKGQGRYGYTF. CDR3 sequence (DNA): TGTGCCAGCAGCCAAAAGGGACAGGGGAGGTATGGCTACACCTTC.

The chain uses TRBV9 and TRBJ2-5, with D hard to call. The CDR3 totals 16 residues. Germline lookup yields CDR1 SGDLS and CDR2 YYNGEE. Trimming pared 0 bases from V and 1 base from J, leaving 13 bases between. The CDR3: CASSVGPSEGQETQYF. CDR3 coding DNA: TGTGCCAGCAGCGTAGGCCCCAGCGAAGGCCAAGAGACCCAGTACTTC. Full variable domain (remainder filled in from reference TRBV9 and TRBJ2-5): DSGVTQTPKHLITATGQRVTLRCSPRSGDLSVYWYQQSLDQGLQFLIQYYNGEERAKGNILERFSAQQFPDLHSELNLSSLELGDSALYFCASSVGPSEGQETQYFGPGTRLLVL.

The V call is TRBV28, the J call TRBJ1-5, with D possibly TRBD1 on 6 matching bases. V was pared by 10 bases and J by 7 bases, with 14 bases between. The CDR3 extends over 12 amino acids. Germline V gene lookup returns CDR1 MDHEN and CDR2 SYDVKM. The CDR3 loop reads CAIGGLEQPQHF. CDR3 coding DNA: TGTGCCATCGGGGGGCTCGAGCAGCCCCAGCATTTT. The full variable domain, with the rest looked up from reference TRBV28 and TRBJ1-5, is DVKVTQSSRYLVKRTGEKVFLECVQDMDHENMFWYRQDPGLGLRLIYFSYDVKMKEKGDIPEGYSVSREKKERFSLILESASTNQTSMYLCAIGGLEQPQHFGDGTRLSIL.

The sample holds one count of this clone. The chain is built from TRBV28 and TRBJ2-5, with TRBD1 matching 10 bases. Germline values: CDR1 MDHEN, CDR2 SYDVKM. The CDR3 is 16 amino acids. The ends lost 10 bases at V and 5 bases at J; junction bases unmatched: 16. DNA for the CDR3: TGTGCCACCAGACTGACAGGGGGCCACGCATGGGAGACCCAGTACTTC. It encodes CATRLTGGHAWETQYF.

This chain links TRBV19 with TRBJ1-5, with TRBD1 as a possible D gene (5 bases). Germline values: CDR1 LNHDA, CDR2 SQIVND (reference sequence). The CDR3 sequence is 14 residues long. V shed 8 bases and J shed 0 bases, with 11 bases lying between them. DNA of the CDR3: TGTGCCAGTTCTGACAGTGATAGCAATCAGCCCCAGCATTTT. It specifies CASSDSDSNQPQHF. Full variable domain (remainder filled in from reference TRBV19 and TRBJ1-5): DGGITQSPKYLFRKEGQNVTLSCEQNLNHDAMYWYRQDPGQGLRLIYYSQIVNDFQKGDIAEGYSVSREKKESFPLTVTSAQKNPTAFYLCASSDSDSNQPQHFGDGTRLSIL.

There are many counts of this clone. The chain recombines TRBV6-4 with TRBJ2-1; no firm D call. This CDR3 spans 14 amino acids. CDR1 is MRHNA, CDR2 SNTAGT, per germline. Trimming removed 3 bases at V and 6 bases at J, with 12 bases between. The CDR3 sequence: CASSEKDGLNEQFF. The CDR3 nucleotides read TGTGCCAGCAGTGAGAAGGACGGCCTCAATGAGCAGTTCTTC.

The rearrangement links TRBV2 to TRBJ2-3; 9 bases map to TRBD2. CDR1 and CDR2 (germline): SNHLY, FYNNEI. The CDR3 is made up of 15 amino acids. Trimming cost V 9 bases and J 3 bases; bases outside gene matches: 10. CDR3 bases: TGTGCCAGTACGGGCGGTACTAGCGGGACAGATACGCAGTATTTT. This sequence encodes CASTGGTSGTDTQYF.

The chain combines TRBV6-6 with TRBJ1-2; D unclear. The V and J ends lost 0 bases and 8 bases respectively, with 4 bases between them. The germline CDR1 and CDR2 sequences are MNHNY and SVGAGI (reference sequence). The CDR3 consists of 11 residues. As DNA, the CDR3 is TGTGCCAGCAGTTACTCGCAAGGCTACACCTTC. It yields the protein CASSYSQGYTF.

CDR3 amino acids: CASSLSGDETQYF. The DNA for the CDR3 is TGCGCCAGCAGCTTGTCTGGGGATGAGACCCAGTACTTC. The chain has TRBV5-1 and TRBJ2-5; D not certain. This CDR3 is built from 13 residues. CDR1 SGHRS and CDR2 YFSETQ come from the germline V gene. Between the trimmed V and J ends, which lost 1 base and 5 bases, there was a span of 9 bases.

About this clone itself: Other DNA sequences in this specimen translate into the identical CDR3. This rearrangement joins TRBV28 to TRBJ1-1; no definite D call. The germline V and J ends were trimmed by 3 bases and 6 bases, with 8 bases remaining between them. The CDR3 contains 12 residues. Germline V gene data show CDR1 as MDHEN and CDR2 as SYDVKM. The CDR3 protein is CASSFRVAEAFF. As DNA, the CDR3 is TGTGCCAGCAGTTTTAGGGTCGCTGAAGCTTTCTTT.

CDR3 region: CASSEPAGGAAYYEQYF. CDR3 nucleotide sequence: TGTGCCAGCAGTGAACCAGCGGGGGGAGCGGCCTACTACGAGCAGTACTTC. This chain links TRBV6-1 with TRBJ2-7, with 9 nucleotides matching TRBD2. CDR1 and CDR2 (germline): MNHNS, SASEGT. Losses at the gene ends were 2 bases for V and 3 bases for J; bases not matched to a gene: 11. The CDR3 consists of 17 residues.

The chain is built from TRBV27 and TRBJ1-5; a weak D match, TRBD1 (5 bases). Germline CDR1 is MNHEY and CDR2 is SMNVEV (reference sequence). V was trimmed by 3 bases and J by 7 bases, leaving 10 bases between them. The CDR3 is 13 residues long. The CDR3 loop reads CASSFWGGQPQHF. The CDR3 nucleotides are TGTGCCAGCAGTTTTTGGGGGGGACAGCCCCAGCATTTT.

The V gene is TRBV2, the J gene TRBJ1-2, with a tentative D call TRBD1 (5 bases). Germline CDR1 is SNHLY and CDR2 is FYNNEI. V gave up 3 bases and J gave up 3 bases, with 8 bases separating them. The CDR3 has 13 amino acids. The CDR3 protein is CASSDLTDYGYTF. CDR3 coding DNA: TGTGCCAGCAGTGATTTGACAGACTATGGCTACACCTTC.

The table lists this clone with a few counts. This sample also contains other DNA sequences that code for the same CDR3. The genes are TRBV5-1 and TRBJ2-7; D gene ambiguous. CDR1 is SGHRS, CDR2 YFSETQ, per germline. The V end was cut by 0 bases, the J end by 4 bases, with 8 bases between. The CDR3 is 13 residues long. The CDR3 protein is CASSLGYPYEQYF. CDR3 sequence (DNA): TGCGCCAGCAGCTTGGGGTACCCATACGAGCAGTACTTC.

This chain links TRBV11-1 with TRBJ1-1; 9 bases map to TRBD1. J lost 0 bases, V lost 1 base, and 9 bases had no gene match. Looked up from germline, CDR1 is SGHAT and CDR2 is FQDESV (reference sequence). The CDR3 runs to 18 residues. The CDR3 here is CASSLGRTGVSLNTEAFF. The CDR3 DNA reads TGTGCCAGCAGCTTAGGTAGGACAGGGGTTTCCCTGAACACTGAAGCTTTCTTT.

This clone was counted only a few times. This sequence joins TRBV5-6 and TRBJ2-5; 12 nucleotides agree with TRBD1. Trimming at V came to 3 bases and at J to 4 bases, leaving 7 bases not matched to a gene. The length of the CDR3 is 16 residues. Germline V gives CDR1 SGHDT, CDR2 YYEEEE. The CDR3 region is CASSSGGTGGGETQYF. The CDR3 nucleotides are TGTGCCAGCAGCTCCGGAGGGACAGGGGGCGGAGAGACCCAGTACTTC.

The chain carries TRBV30 and TRBJ1-4; 10 bases map to TRBD1. The CDR3 totals 16 residues. Germline CDR1 is GTSNPN and CDR2 is SVGIG (reference sequence). Trimming cost V 5 bases and J 2 bases; bases outside gene matches: 8. The CDR3 DNA is TGTGCCTGGGACAGGGGGCTCCTGCGGACTAATGAAAAACTGTTTTTT. Its translation is CAWDRGLLRTNEKLFF.

In DNA form, the CDR3 reads TGTGCCAGCCGGGACTCCAGGGATGAGCAGTTCTTC. It is translated as CASRDSRDEQFF. The chain employs TRBV10-3 and TRBJ2-1; a weak D match, TRBD2 (6 bases). CDR3 length: 12 residues. Per the germline V gene, CDR1 is ENHRY and CDR2 is SYGVKD. Trimming took off 10 bases at V and 8 bases at J, with 15 bases between the two ends.

The chain recombines TRBV19 with TRBJ1-1; TRBD1 is a possible D gene (5 bases). The germline gives CDR1 LNHDA, CDR2 SQIVND (reference sequence). Trimming took 5 bases from V and 5 from J, leaving 15 bases between them. The length of the CDR3 is 14 residues. The CDR3 DNA reads as TGTGCCAGTAGTTTCCAGGGATCATGGACTGAAGCTTTCTTT. Its protein product is CASSFQGSWTEAFF.

This clone was observed once. The chain links TRBV18 to TRBJ2-7, with 8 bases identical to TRBD1. CDR1 KGHSH and CDR2 LQKENI come from the germline V gene. The CDR3 consists of 15 residues. V lost 2 bases, J lost 5 bases, and 8 bases stayed unmatched. The CDR3 DNA follows: TGTGCCAGCTCACCAGGGTACAGGGGGTTCGACGAGCAGTACTTC. It specifies CASSPGYRGFDEQYF. The full variable domain, in which reference TRBV18 and TRBJ2-7 provide the parts outside the CDR3, is NAGVMQNPRHLVRRRGQEARLRCSPMKGHSHVYWYRQLPEEGLKFMVYLQKENIIDESGMPKERFSAEFPKEGPSILRIQQVVRGDSAAYFCASSPGYRGFDEQYFGPGTRLTVT.